The TCR beta chain described here comes from a study of technical replicates of blood from a handful of donors. Germline V lookup: CDR1 SGDLS, CDR2 YYNGEE. The CDR3 length is 15 residues. Trimming shortened V by 3 bases and J by 0 bases, and 10 bases separated the two germline ends. Method: immunoSEQ multiplex PCR; TCRdb's copy keeps in-frame clones and lacks some. The data hold more than 70,000 clones, with 85% to 95% observed a single time. V and J are TRBV9 and TRBJ1-3; tentative D call: TRBD1 (6 bases). Sequencing input: T cells isolated from PBMCs. The receptor was isolated from a human donor in good health. The CDR3, as DNA: TGTGCCAGCAGCGCGTCAGGGGCCTCTGGAAACACCATATATTTT. Amino acid sequence: CASSASGASGNTIYF.